This T cell receptor beta chain stems from a study of early stage breast cancer tumors. Regarding the study as a whole: Compared with adjacent normal breast tissue, tumors showed 2 to 2.5-fold greater T cell density and higher clonality.

Clones were sequenced by immunoSEQ multiplex PCR, and TCRdb holds only the in-frame ones, with some missing. The sample lists 60,000 to 75,000 clones, approximately 84% occurring once. Per germline, CDR1 PRHDT and CDR2 FYEKMQ (reference sequence). V lost 4 bases, J lost 4 bases, and 11 bases lay in between. The CDR3 is made up of 13 amino acids. As concerns this clone: The antigen remains undetermined.

Sequencing was carried out using blood. This chain connects TRBV13 to TRBJ2-7, with D perhaps TRBD2 (6 bases). The source is a person in their 40s with breast cancer. CDR3 nucleotides: TGTGCCAGCAGCTCCCTGGGGGGTTACGAGCAGTACTTC. Amino acids: CASSSLGGYEQYF.